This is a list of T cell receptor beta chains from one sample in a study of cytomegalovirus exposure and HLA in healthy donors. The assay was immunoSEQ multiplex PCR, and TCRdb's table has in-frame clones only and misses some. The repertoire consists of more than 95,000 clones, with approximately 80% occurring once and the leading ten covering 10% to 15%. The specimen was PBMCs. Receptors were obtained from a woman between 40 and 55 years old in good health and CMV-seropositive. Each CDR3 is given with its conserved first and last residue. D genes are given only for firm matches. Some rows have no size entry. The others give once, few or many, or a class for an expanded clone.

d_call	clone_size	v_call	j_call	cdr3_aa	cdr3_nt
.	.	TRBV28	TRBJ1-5	CASSPTGYQPQHF	TGTGCCAGCAGTCCCACGGGATATCAGCCCCAGCATTTT
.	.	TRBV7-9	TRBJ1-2	CASSHGGQVRGGYTF	TGTGCCAGCAGCCACGGGGGGCAGGTTAGAGGTGGCTACACCTTC
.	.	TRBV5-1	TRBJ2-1	CASSLVPSNEQFF	TGCGCCAGCAGCTTGGTTCCCTCCAATGAGCAGTTCTTC
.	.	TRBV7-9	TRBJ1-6	CASSLREWDNSPLHF	TGTGCCAGCAGCTTACGGGAGTGGGATAATTCACCCCTCCACTTT
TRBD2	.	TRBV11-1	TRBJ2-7	CASSASQGLPYYEQYF	TGTGCCAGCAGCGCCTCCCAGGGACTACCCTACTACGAGCAGTACTTC
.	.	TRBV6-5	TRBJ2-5	CASRKVGEETQYF	TGTGCCAGCAGGAAAGTAGGGGAAGAGACCCAGTACTTC
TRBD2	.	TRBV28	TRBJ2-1	CASSTPAGGTYEQFF	TGTGCCAGCAGTACCCCTGCGGGAGGTACATATGAGCAGTTCTTC
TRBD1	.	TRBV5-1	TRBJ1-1	CASSSGTGSTEAFF	TGCGCCAGCTCGTCCGGGACAGGGAGTACTGAAGCTTTCTTT
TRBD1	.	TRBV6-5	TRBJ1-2	CASSSRTGSLGYTF	TGTGCCAGCAGTTCCCGGACAGGGTCGCTTGGCTACACCTTC
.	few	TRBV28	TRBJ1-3	CASSLRQVFSGNTIYF	TGTGCCAGCAGTTTAAGACAGGTCTTCTCTGGAAACACCATATATTTT
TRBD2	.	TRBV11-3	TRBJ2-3	CASSRTSGADTQYF	TGTGCCAGCAGCCGGACTAGCGGGGCAGATACGCAGTATTTT